These 26 T cell receptor beta chains originate from one sample sequenced in a study of CD8+CD57+ T cells in acquired aplastic anemia. Selection for sequencing was limited to patients who had shown CD8+CD57+ cell expansion by flow cytometry. TCR beta VDJ and CDR3 profiling used genomic DNA as template. TCRdb passed the reads through MiXCR, listing each CDR3 protein once. This repertoire shows under 200,000 distinct CDR3 sequences, 45% to 50% found once; its top ten account for about 30%. The sequenced material came from sorted CD4+, CD8+, or CD8+CD57+ T cells (not recorded which) from PBMCs. Receptors were obtained from a human donor with aplastic anemia.

In this sample, this clonotype turned up a few times. The chain has TRBV10-1 and TRBJ2-7; tentatively, D is TRBD1 or TRBD2 (5 bases each). This CDR3 has 15 residues. Trimming cost V 0 bases and J 3 bases, with 12 bases left between them. The germline V gene encodes CDR1 WNHNN and CDR2 SYGVQD (reference sequence). The CDR3 nucleotides read TGCGCCAGCAGTGAGTCCACTGGGACCGACTACGAGCAGTACTTC. Protein: CASSESTGTDYEQYF.

The table lists this clonotype with many counts. V usage is TRBV10-3 and J usage is TRBJ2-3; TRBD1 matches 7 bases. The CDR3 extends over 16 amino acids. V gave up 1 base and J gave up 5 bases; unmatched junction bases: 9. The germline gives CDR1 ENHRY, CDR2 SYGVKD. CDR3: CAISELATGVEDTQYF. The CDR3 nucleotides are TGTGCCATCAGTGAGTTGGCCACAGGGGTTGAAGATACGCAGTATTTT.

The chain employs TRBV7-9 and TRBJ2-7; D uncertain. Germline V gene data show CDR1 as SEHNR and CDR2 as FQNEAQ (reference sequence). The CDR3 is made up of 14 amino acids. The V end lost 4 bases, the J end lost 4 bases, and 14 bases lay between the germline ends. The CDR3 DNA reads as TGTGCCAGCAGCTCCTGGACCCGGGCGTACGAGCAGTACTTC. It specifies CASSSWTRAYEQYF.

In its sample, this clonotype was seen a few times. The rearrangement uses TRBV11-1 and TRBJ2-1, with 8 positions matching TRBD2. The CDR3 spans 20 residues. J gave up 2 bases and V 2 bases, and 17 bases lay outside the gene matches. Germline lookup yields CDR1 SGHAT and CDR2 FQDESV (reference sequence). CDR3: CASSLFTWGLVAGPYNEQFF. Written as DNA, the CDR3 is TGTGCCAGCAGCTTATTTACTTGGGGACTAGTGGCCGGTCCCTACAATGAGCAGTTCTTC.

The chain links TRBV13 to TRBJ2-3, with 7 bases that match TRBD2. J was trimmed by 0 bases and V by 1 base; bases with no gene match: 4. The length of the CDR3 is 16 residues. The germline gives CDR1 PRHDT, CDR2 FYEKMQ (reference sequence). The CDR3 bases are TGTGCCAGCAGCTTAGCCGGGGACTACAGCACAGATACGCAGTATTTT. It encodes CASSLAGDYSTDTQYF.

The genes are TRBV10-3 and TRBJ1-1; D ambiguous. Germline CDR1 ENHRY, CDR2 SYGVKD. Trimming cost V 10 bases and J 0 bases, with 18 bases left between them. CDR3 length: 15 amino acids. CDR3 amino acids: CATSEMEAMNTEAFF. CDR3 DNA: TGTGCCACCTCTGAAATGGAGGCGATGAACACTGAAGCTTTCTTT.

At least ten counts were recorded for this clonotype. The chain links TRBV4-3 to TRBJ2-5, with no clear D. Trimming took 0 bases from V and 5 from J, leaving 10 bases between them. This CDR3 is built from 14 residues. Germline-derived CDR1 and CDR2 are LGHNA and YSLEER. The CDR3 nucleotides are TGCGCCAGCAGCCAAGACATTGGGCAGGAGACCCAGTACTTC. It translates to CASSQDIGQETQYF.

The chain carries TRBV2 and TRBJ1-1, with D hard to call. This CDR3 spans 13 amino acids. Per germline, CDR1 SNHLY and CDR2 FYNNEI. V dropped 8 bases and J dropped 8 bases, with 18 bases sitting between them. DNA of the CDR3: TGTGCCAGCCAAGTGGTGGTTACGTCCGAAGCTTTCTTT. Its protein product is CASQVVVTSEAFF.

The CDR3 sequence: CATSRFVGRNEQFF. DNA for the CDR3: TGTGCCACCAGCCGTTTCGTGGGACGGAATGAGCAGTTCTTC. The chain uses TRBV15 and TRBJ2-1; possibly TRBD1 or TRBD2 for D (5 bases each). The CDR3 spans 14 residues. V dropped 5 bases and J dropped 7 bases, with 15 bases sitting between them. The germline CDR1 and CDR2 sequences are LNHNV and YYDKDF (reference sequence).

This clonotype came up a few times. This sequence joins TRBV19 and TRBJ2-7; D is ambiguous. The V gene's germline CDR1 is LNHDA and CDR2 SQIVND (reference sequence). The CDR3 has 14 amino acids. V lost 3 bases and J lost 0, with 9 bases in between. CDR3 region: CASSMNTNSYEQYF. For the CDR3, the DNA is TGTGCCAGTAGTATGAACACCAACTCCTACGAGCAGTACTTC.

This chain connects TRBV2 to TRBJ1-2; 10 nucleotides line up with TRBD1. V lost 4 bases to trimming and J lost 4 bases; unmatched junction nucleotides: 6. The CDR3 totals 15 residues. CDR1 and CDR2 (germline): SNHLY, FYNNEI. CDR3 nucleotide sequence: TGTGCCAGCAGTGTTCCGACAGGGGGCTTCTATGGCTACACCTTC. Translated, it gives CASSVPTGGFYGYTF.

The CDR3 DNA is TGTGCCAGCACTCCGGGCGAGCGGAGTCAGCCCCAGCATTTT. It translates to CASTPGERSQPQHF. The chain carries TRBV2 and TRBJ1-5; D is undetermined. The germline V gene has CDR1 SNHLY and CDR2 FYNNEI. This CDR3 is 14 amino acids long. Trimming cost V 7 bases and J 6 bases, with 16 bases left between them.

This clonotype was seen at least ten times. J is TRBJ2-3 and V is TRBV7-9; D is perhaps TRBD2 (5 bases). This CDR3 spans 14 amino acids. Trimming shortened V by 5 bases and J by 6 bases, and 15 bases separated the two germline ends. CDR1 and CDR2 (germline): SEHNR, FQNEAQ (reference sequence). In DNA form, the CDR3 reads TGTGCCAGCAGCACTGGACCGCAGCGGGATACGCAGTATTTT. It is translated as CASSTGPQRDTQYF. The variable domain in full, with the rest retrieved from reference TRBV7-9 and TRBJ2-3, is DTGVSQNPRHKITKRGQNVTFRCDPISEHNRLYWYRQTLGQGPEFLTYFQNEAQLEKSRLLSDRFSAERPKGSFSTLEIQRTEQGDSAMYLCASSTGPQRDTQYFGPGTRLTVL.

There are a few counts of this clonotype. One base away lies a much larger clone, so this may be a sequencing read error. This sequence joins TRBV7-8 and TRBJ2-7, with TRBD1 matching 7 bases. V trimming: 5 bases; J trimming: 2 bases; junction bases outside the gene matches: 3. The CDR3 length is 13 residues. Germline V lookup: CDR1 SGHVS, CDR2 FQNEAQ. CDR3 in DNA: TGTGCCAGCAGCCATACAGGGGCCTACGAGCAGTACTTC. Translated: CASSHTGAYEQYF.

This clonotype has more than one count but fewer than ten. The J gene is TRBJ2-7, the V gene TRBV10-3; 10 bases are shared with TRBD1. The V and J ends lost 11 bases and 2 bases, in that order; junction bases with no gene match: 6. Germline lookup yields CDR1 ENHRY and CDR2 SYGVKD. This CDR3 region has 13 residues. The CDR3: CAHSGTGAYEQYF. In nucleotides, the CDR3 is TGTGCCCACTCCGGGACAGGGGCCTACGAGCAGTACTTC.

V and J are TRBV20-1 and TRBJ2-3; the D gene is possibly TRBD1 (6 bases). The CDR3 runs to 15 residues. Between the trimmed V and J ends, which lost 5 bases and 0 bases, there was a span of 15 bases. CDR1 is DFQATT and CDR2 is SNEGSKA in the germline V gene (reference sequence). CDR3 sequence: CSAVNGQSSTDTQYF. In DNA form, the CDR3 reads TGCAGTGCTGTTAATGGACAGTCTAGCACAGATACGCAGTATTTT.

The V and J genes are TRBV20-1 and TRBJ2-3; TRBD1 agrees at 12 bases. J was trimmed by 4 bases and V by 6 bases; bases with no gene match: 5. The CDR3 length is 14 residues. From germline, CDR1 is DFQATT and CDR2 SNEGSKA (reference sequence). DNA for the CDR3: TGCAGTGCAGCCGGGACAGGGGGCTCAGATACGCAGTATTTT. It translates to CSAAGTGGSDTQYF.

There are a few counts of this clonotype. This chain uses TRBV27 with TRBJ2-1; D could derive from TRBD1 or TRBD2 (7 bases each). Germline V CDR1 and CDR2: MNHEY, SMNVEV (reference sequence). The CDR3 contains 15 residues. Between the trimmed V and J ends, which lost 2 bases and 4 bases, there was a span of 12 bases. CDR3 in amino acids: CASSLQGGPYNEQFF. In DNA form, the CDR3 reads TGTGCCAGCAGTTTACAGGGGGGGCCTTACAATGAGCAGTTCTTC.

As regards this clonotype: It is likely a read error, because the conserved phenylalanine at the end of the CDR3 is missing. Written as DNA, the CDR3 is TGTGCCACCAGTGATACTGCTAGCGGGAGGACGGAGACCCAGTACTCC. Amino acid sequence: CATSDTASGRTETQYS. This sequence joins TRBV24-1 and TRBJ2-5; 11 nucleotides match TRBD2. CDR1 is KGHDR, CDR2 SFDVKD, per germline. The CDR3 has 16 amino acids. Germline trimming cut 3 bases from V and 5 bases from J; bases unmatched to any gene: 7.

V gene TRBV29-1 combines with J gene TRBJ2-7; TRBD1 aligns across 9 bases. Trimming removed 4 bases from V and 2 bases from J; junction bases left unmatched: 6. CDR3 length: 14 residues. CDR1 and CDR2 from the germline V gene are SQVTM and ANQGSEA. The CDR3 loop reads CSVAPGQGAYEQYF. In DNA form, the CDR3 reads TGCAGCGTTGCCCCGGGACAGGGAGCCTACGAGCAGTACTTC.

The chain joins TRBV7-9 to TRBJ2-7; D not certain. The germline V and J ends were trimmed by 1 base and 4 bases, with 14 bases remaining between them. The CDR3 extends over 15 amino acids. CDR1 and CDR2 from the germline V gene are SEHNR and FQNEAQ (reference sequence). DNA for the CDR3: TGTGCCAGCAGCTTAGATTTGTTGACGGAGTACGAGCAGTACTTC. Translated: CASSLDLLTEYEQYF.

V gene TRBV5-5 combines with J gene TRBJ2-1; D is undetermined. Trimming stripped 2 bases from V and 6 bases from J, with 12 bases between. The CDR3 runs 14 residues. Germline V CDR1 and CDR2: SGHKS, YYEKEE (reference sequence). This chain's CDR3 is CASSFLSGGNEQFF. For the CDR3, the DNA is TGTGCCAGCAGCTTTTTATCGGGCGGCAATGAGCAGTTCTTC.

The rearrangement uses TRBV2 and TRBJ1-6; 7 positions agree with TRBD1. The trim removed 8 bases at V and 9 bases at J, leaving 10 bases unmatched. This CDR3 contains 14 residues. From germline, CDR1 is SNHLY and CDR2 FYNNEI. CDR3 nucleotides: TGTGCCAGCGGGGGACAGACGCGTACTTCACCCCTCCACTTT. Amino acid sequence: CASGGQTRTSPLHF.

This clonotype was seen a handful of times. The chain's CDR3 is CASSYGDEQYF. DNA of the CDR3: TGTGCCAGCAGTTATGGCGACGAGCAGTACTTC. The V and J genes are TRBV7-9 and TRBJ2-7; D gene uncertain. V dropped 6 bases and J dropped 5 bases, with 8 bases sitting between them. Per germline, CDR1 SEHNR and CDR2 FQNEAQ (reference sequence). The CDR3 consists of 11 residues.

With respect to this clonotype: A much larger clone sits a single nucleotide away, making a read error possible. The genes are TRBV27 and TRBJ2-7, with TRBD1 as a possible D gene (5 bases). CDR3 length: 12 amino acids. Per the germline V gene, CDR1 is MNHEY and CDR2 is SMNVEV (reference sequence). CDR3 amino acids: CASSPQGYDQYF. As DNA, the CDR3 is TGTGCCAGCAGTCCCCAGGGCTACGATCAGTACTTC.

Concerning this clonotype itself: The CDR3 end shows no conserved phenylalanine or tryptophan, and so a read error is likely. The V and J genes are TRBV6-1 and TRBJ2-7; D call uncertain. Trimming removed 5 bases from V and 3 bases from J, with 11 bases in between. Germline V lookup: CDR1 MNHNS, CDR2 SASEGT. This CDR3 spans 13 amino acids. The CDR3 region is CASSPGPLYEQYL. The CDR3 coding sequence is TGTGCCAGCAGTCCTGGCCCCCTCTACGAGCAGTACCTC.